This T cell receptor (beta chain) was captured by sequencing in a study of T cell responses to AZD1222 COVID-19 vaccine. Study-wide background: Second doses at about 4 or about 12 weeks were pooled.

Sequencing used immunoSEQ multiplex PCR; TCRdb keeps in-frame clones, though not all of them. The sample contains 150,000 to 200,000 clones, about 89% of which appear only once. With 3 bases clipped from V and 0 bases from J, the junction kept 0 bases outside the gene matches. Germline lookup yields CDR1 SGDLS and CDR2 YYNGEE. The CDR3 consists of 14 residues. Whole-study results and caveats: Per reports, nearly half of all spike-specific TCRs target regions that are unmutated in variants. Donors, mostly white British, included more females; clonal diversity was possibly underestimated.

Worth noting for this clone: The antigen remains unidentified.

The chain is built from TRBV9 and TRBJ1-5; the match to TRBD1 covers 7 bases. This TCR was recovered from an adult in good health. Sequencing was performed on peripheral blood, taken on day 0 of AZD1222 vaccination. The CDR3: CASSGQGSNQPQHF. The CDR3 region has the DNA TGTGCCAGCAGCGGACAGGGTAGCAATCAGCCCCAGCATTTT.